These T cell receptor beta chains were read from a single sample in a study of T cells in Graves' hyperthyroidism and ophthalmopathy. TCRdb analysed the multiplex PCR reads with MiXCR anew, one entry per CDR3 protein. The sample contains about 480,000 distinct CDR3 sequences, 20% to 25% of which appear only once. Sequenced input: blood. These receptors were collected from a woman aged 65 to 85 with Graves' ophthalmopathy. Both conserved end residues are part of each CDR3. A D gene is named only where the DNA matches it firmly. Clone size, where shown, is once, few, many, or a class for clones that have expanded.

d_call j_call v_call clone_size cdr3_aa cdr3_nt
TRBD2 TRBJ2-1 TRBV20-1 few CSARPPPGLAGPYTYNEQFF TGCAGTGCTAGGCCCCCTCCCGGACTAGCGGGCCCCTATACCTACAATGAGCAGTTCTTC
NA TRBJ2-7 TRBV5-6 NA CASSPPAGNYEQYF TGTGCCAGCAGCCCCCCGGCAGGGAACTACGAGCAGTACTTC
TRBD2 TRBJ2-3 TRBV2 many CARLAGEGPDTQYF TGTGCCAGACTAGCGGGAGAGGGTCCAGATACGCAGTATTTT
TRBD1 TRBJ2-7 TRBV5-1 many CASSWDSRSYEQYF TGCGCCAGCAGCTGGGACAGCCGCTCCTACGAGCAGTACTTC
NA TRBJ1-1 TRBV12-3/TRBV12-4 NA CASTQDTEAFF TGTGCCAGCACTCAGGACACTGAAGCTTTCTTT
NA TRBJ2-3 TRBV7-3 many CASSLLGSGTDTQYF TGTGCCAGCAGCTTACTCGGGAGTGGCACAGATACGCAGTATTTT
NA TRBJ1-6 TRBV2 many CASSVLGRNSPLHF TGTGCCAGCAGTGTATTGGGGCGGAATTCACCCCTCCACTTT
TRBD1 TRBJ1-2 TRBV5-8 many CASSRTGTGDGYTF TGTGCCAGCAGCCGGACCGGGACAGGGGATGGCTACACCTTC
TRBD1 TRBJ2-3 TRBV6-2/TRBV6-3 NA CASSYPQGAGDTQYF TGTGCCAGCAGTTACCCACAGGGGGCCGGGGATACGCAGTATTTT
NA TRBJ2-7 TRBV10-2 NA CASSDSARSSYEQYF TGCGCCAGCAGTGACAGCGCCAGGAGCTCCTACGAGCAGTACTTC
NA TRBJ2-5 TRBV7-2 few CASSLVDSPGDF TGTGCCAGCAGCTTAGTGGACTCCCCAGGGGACTTC
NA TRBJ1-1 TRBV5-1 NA CASSLDLEELNTEAFF TGCGCCAGCAGCTTGGACCTGGAGGAATTGAACACTGAAGCTTTCTTT
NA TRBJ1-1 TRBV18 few CASSPRSRGSTEAFF TGTGCCAGCTCACCAAGGTCCAGGGGAAGCACTGAAGCTTTCTTT
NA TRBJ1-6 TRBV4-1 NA CASSQSGSYNSPLHF TGCGCCAGCAGCCAAAGTGGCTCCTATAATTCACCCCTCCACTTT
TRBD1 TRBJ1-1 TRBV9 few CASSVEGARSEAFF TGTGCCAGCAGCGTAGAGGGGGCGCGCTCTGAAGCTTTCTTT
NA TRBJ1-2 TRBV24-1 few CATSVRRGLRLAINYGYTF TGTGCCACCAGTGTCCGGAGAGGACTCCGTTTAGCTATAAACTATGGCTACACCTTC
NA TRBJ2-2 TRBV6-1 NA CASRSVPGELFF TGTGCCAGCAGATCTGTTCCCGGGGAGCTGTTTTTT
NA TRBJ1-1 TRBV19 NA CASSMEGPQFSEAFF TGTGCCAGTAGTATGGAGGGTCCGCAGTTCTCTGAAGCTTTCTTT
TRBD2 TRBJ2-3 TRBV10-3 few CAIRSGRAVDTQYF TGTGCCATCAGAAGCGGGAGGGCCGTAGATACGCAGTATTTT
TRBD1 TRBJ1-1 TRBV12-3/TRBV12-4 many CASSGPHSQGVTEAFF TGTGCCAGCAGTGGCCCTCACTCTCAGGGGGTCACTGAAGCTTTCTTT
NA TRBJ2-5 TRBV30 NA CAWNRKGGQVETQYF TGTGCCTGGAACCGAAAAGGGGGGCAGGTAGAGACCCAGTACTTC
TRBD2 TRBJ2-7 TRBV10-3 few CAISELGPGRGQYF TGTGCCATCAGTGAGCTGGGCCCGGGGAGGGGGCAGTACTTC
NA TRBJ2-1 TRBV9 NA CASSTRDIFYNEQFF TGTGCCAGCAGCACTCGGGACATCTTCTACAATGAGCAGTTCTTC
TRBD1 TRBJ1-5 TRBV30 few CAWRSPGRGVNQPQHF TGTGCCTGGAGGTCCCCGGGCAGGGGGGTGAACCAGCCCCAGCATTTT
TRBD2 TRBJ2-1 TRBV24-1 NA CATSGVAGEEEQFF TGTGCCACCAGTGGAGTAGCGGGAGAGGAAGAGCAGTTCTTC
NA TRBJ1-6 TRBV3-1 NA CASSTGTVNSPLHF TGTGCCAGCAGCACGGGAACAGTGAATTCACCCCTCCACTTT
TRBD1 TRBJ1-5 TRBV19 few CASIGDMGQVNQPQHF TGTGCCAGTATTGGGGACATGGGACAGGTCAATCAGCCCCAGCATTTT
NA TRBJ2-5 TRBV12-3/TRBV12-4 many CASSFQGGGETQYF TGTGCCAGCAGTTTTCAGGGTGGTGGGGAGACCCAGTACTTC
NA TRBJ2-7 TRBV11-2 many CASSPVMGGSYEQYF TGTGCCAGCAGCCCAGTCATGGGTGGTTCCTACGAGCAGTACTTC
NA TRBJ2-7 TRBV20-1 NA CSARDPSTGLYEQYF TGCAGTGCTAGAGATCCCAGCACAGGGCTCTACGAGCAGTACTTC
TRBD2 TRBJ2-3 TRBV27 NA CASSSTPSGRTTDTQYF TGTGCCAGCAGTTCGACTCCTAGCGGGAGGACAACAGATACGCAGTATTTT
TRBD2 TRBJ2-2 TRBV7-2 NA CASSLAALAGLTGELFF TGTGCCAGCAGCTTAGCGGCCTTAGCGGGACTTACCGGGGAGCTGTTTTTT
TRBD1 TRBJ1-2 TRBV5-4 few CASSPGGSYGYTF TGTGCCAGCAGTCCAGGGGGCAGCTATGGCTACACCTTC
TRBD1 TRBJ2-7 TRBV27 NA CASSTYPGQGNYEQYF TGTGCCAGCAGCACCTATCCGGGACAGGGGAACTACGAGCAGTACTTC
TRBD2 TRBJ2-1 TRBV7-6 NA CASSLAGLADYYNEQFF TGTGCCAGCAGCTTAGCGGGACTAGCGGACTATTACAATGAGCAGTTCTTC
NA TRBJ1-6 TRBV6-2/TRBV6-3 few CASSYVGALTSPLHF TGTGCCAGCAGTTACGTCGGGGCGCTTACATCACCCCTCCACTTT
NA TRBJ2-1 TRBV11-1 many CASSLVGLAGINEQFF TGTGCCAGCAGCTTAGTAGGCCTAGCCGGAATCAATGAGCAGTTCTTC
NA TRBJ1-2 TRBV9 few CASSVGAGVYGYTF TGTGCCAGCAGCGTAGGGGCAGGGGTCTATGGCTACACCTTC
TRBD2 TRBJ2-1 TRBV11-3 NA CASSLEGGDGNEQFF TGTGCCAGCAGCTTAGAGGGGGGGGATGGTAATGAGCAGTTCTTC
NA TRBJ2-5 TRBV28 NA CAAAAPTGYGAETQYF TGTGCCGCCGCCGCCCCCACAGGGTATGGAGCTGAGACCCAGTACTTC
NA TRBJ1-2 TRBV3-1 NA CASSQGGRWVSF TGTGCCAGCAGCCAAGGAGGCAGGTGGGTCTCCTTC
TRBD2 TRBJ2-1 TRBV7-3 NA CASSPPTGTSSYNEQFF TGTGCCAGCAGCCCCCCCACGGGGACTAGCTCCTACAATGAGCAGTTCTTC
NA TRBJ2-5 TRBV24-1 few CATSDLLGAQETQYF TGTGCCACCAGTGATTTGTTGGGGGCTCAAGAGACCCAGTACTTC
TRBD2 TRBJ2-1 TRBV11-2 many CASSFYSGSSSNEQFF TGTGCCAGCAGCTTTTATAGCGGGAGTTCTAGCAATGAGCAGTTCTTC
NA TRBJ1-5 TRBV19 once CASSMGSYSNQPQHF TGTGCCAGTAGTATGGGCAGTTATAGCAATCAGCCCCAGCATTTT
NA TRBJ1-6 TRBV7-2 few CASSLKALSSPLHF TGTGCCAGCAGCTTAAAGGCCCTGAGTTCACCCCTCCACTTT
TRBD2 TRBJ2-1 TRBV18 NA CASSLGGGRGLEEQFF TGTGCCAGCAGCTTAGGTGGCGGGAGGGGGCTTGAGGAGCAGTTCTTC
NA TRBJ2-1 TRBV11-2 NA CASSSWTPANEQFF TGTGCCAGCAGCTCCTGGACCCCTGCCAATGAGCAGTTCTTC
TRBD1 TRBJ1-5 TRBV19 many CATRTGRNQPQHF TGTGCCACAAGGACAGGACGGAATCAGCCCCAGCATTTT
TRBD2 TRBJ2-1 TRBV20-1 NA CSVRTSGRLEQFF TGCAGTGTCCGGACTAGCGGGAGGCTTGAGCAGTTCTTC
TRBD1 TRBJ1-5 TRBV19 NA CASSAWDRAVSNQPQHF TGTGCCAGTAGTGCTTGGGACAGGGCGGTTAGCAATCAGCCCCAGCATTTT
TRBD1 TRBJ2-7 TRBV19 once CASSMPGDRAYEQYF TGTGCCAGTAGTATGCCAGGGGACAGAGCCTACGAGCAGTACTTC
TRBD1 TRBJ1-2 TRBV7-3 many CASSTGQGGYTF TGTGCCAGCAGCACCGGACAGGGTGGCTACACCTTC
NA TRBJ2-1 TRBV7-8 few CASSLFAGNHNEQFF TGTGCCAGCAGCTTATTCGCTGGCAACCACAATGAGCAGTTCTTC
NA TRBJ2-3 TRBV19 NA CASSPASRLEDTQYF TGTGCCAGTAGTCCCGCTAGTCGACTAGAAGATACGCAGTATTTT
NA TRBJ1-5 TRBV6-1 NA CASGDPSGGNQPQHF TGTGCCAGCGGGGACCCTTCCGGGGGCAATCAGCCCCAGCATTTT
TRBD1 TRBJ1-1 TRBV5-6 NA CASNIRGMNTEAFF TGTGCCAGCAACATCAGGGGGATGAACACTGAAGCTTTCTTT
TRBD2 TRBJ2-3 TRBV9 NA CASSHTSDHTDTQYF TGTGCCAGCAGCCACACTAGCGACCACACAGATACGCAGTATTTT
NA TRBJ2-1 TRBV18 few CASSPPSGLGYNEQFF TGTGCCAGCTCACCACCGTCAGGGTTAGGGTACAATGAGCAGTTCTTC